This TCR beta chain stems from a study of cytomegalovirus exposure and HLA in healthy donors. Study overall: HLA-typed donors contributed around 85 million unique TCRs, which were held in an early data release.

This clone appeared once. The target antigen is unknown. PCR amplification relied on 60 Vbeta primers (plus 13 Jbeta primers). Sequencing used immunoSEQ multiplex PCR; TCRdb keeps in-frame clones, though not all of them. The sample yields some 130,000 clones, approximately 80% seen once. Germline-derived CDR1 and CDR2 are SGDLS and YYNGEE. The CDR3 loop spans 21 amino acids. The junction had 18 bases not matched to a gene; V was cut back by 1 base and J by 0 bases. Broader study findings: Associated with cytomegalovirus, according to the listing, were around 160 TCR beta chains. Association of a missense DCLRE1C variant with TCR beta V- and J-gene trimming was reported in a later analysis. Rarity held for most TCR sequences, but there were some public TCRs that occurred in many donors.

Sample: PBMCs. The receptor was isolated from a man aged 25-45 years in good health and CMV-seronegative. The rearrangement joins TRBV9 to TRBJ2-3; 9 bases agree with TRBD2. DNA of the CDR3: TGTGCCAGCAGCGTAACTAACCAACTTCATAGCGGGGGACTTAGCACAGATACGCAGTATTTT. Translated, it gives CASSVTNQLHSGGLSTDTQYF.